This entry is about one T cell receptor (beta chain). This entry belongs to a study of T cell responses to AZD1222 COVID-19 vaccine. Sequencing used immunoSEQ multiplex PCR; TCRdb keeps in-frame clones, though not all of them. The table includes 130,000 to 150,000 clones, 92% detected once. This CDR3 region has 19 residues. The germline gives CDR1 LGHNA, CDR2 YNFKEQ. V dropped 1 base and J dropped 0 bases, with 19 bases sitting between them. J is TRBJ1-5 and V is TRBV4-2; D is unclear. Sequenced material: peripheral blood, taken on day 0 of AZD1222 vaccination. The sequence derives from an adult in good health. DNA of the CDR3: TGTGCCAGCAGCCAAGGTAAACGGAGTAGAAAAACTAGCAATCAGCCCCAGCATTTT. Its protein product is CASSQGKRSRKTSNQPQHF.